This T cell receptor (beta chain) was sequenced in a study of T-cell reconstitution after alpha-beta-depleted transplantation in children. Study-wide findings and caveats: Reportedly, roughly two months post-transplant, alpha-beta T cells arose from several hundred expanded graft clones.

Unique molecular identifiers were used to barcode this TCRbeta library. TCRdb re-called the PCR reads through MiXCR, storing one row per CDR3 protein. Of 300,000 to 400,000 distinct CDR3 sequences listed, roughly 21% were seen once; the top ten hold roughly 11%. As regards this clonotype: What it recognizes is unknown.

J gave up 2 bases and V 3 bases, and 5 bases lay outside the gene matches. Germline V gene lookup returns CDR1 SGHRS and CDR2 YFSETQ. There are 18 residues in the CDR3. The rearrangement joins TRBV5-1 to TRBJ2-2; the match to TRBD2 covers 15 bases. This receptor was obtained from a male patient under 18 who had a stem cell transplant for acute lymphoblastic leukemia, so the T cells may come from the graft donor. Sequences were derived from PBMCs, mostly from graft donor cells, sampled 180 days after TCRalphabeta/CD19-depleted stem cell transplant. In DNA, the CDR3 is TGCGCCAGCAGCTCCCGGACTAGCGGGAGGGCCAACACCGGGGAGCTGTTTTTT. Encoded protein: CASSSRTSGRANTGELFF.